This T cell receptor (beta chain) emerged from a study of control samples from healthy donors and cancer patients. The CDR3 consists of 16 residues. Losses at the gene ends were 4 bases for V and 8 bases for J; bases not matched to a gene: 11. This clone appeared a single time. Using immunoSEQ multiplex PCR, the repertoire was profiled, and TCRdb retains in-frame clones only, with some absent. The top ten clones hold 13% to 15% of a sample with some 140,000 clones, roughly 94% of them seen once. This receptor was identified in a man aged 60 to 75 with colorectal cancer. What was sequenced was PBMCs. V and J are TRBV5-3 and TRBJ1-4; the match to TRBD1 covers 10 bases. TRBV5-3 is flagged as an ORF with uncertain function. The CDR3 nucleotides read TGTGCCAGAAGCCGGGGACAGGGGCAGGAGGGAGAAAAACTGTTTTTT. This encodes CARSRGQGQEGEKLFF.